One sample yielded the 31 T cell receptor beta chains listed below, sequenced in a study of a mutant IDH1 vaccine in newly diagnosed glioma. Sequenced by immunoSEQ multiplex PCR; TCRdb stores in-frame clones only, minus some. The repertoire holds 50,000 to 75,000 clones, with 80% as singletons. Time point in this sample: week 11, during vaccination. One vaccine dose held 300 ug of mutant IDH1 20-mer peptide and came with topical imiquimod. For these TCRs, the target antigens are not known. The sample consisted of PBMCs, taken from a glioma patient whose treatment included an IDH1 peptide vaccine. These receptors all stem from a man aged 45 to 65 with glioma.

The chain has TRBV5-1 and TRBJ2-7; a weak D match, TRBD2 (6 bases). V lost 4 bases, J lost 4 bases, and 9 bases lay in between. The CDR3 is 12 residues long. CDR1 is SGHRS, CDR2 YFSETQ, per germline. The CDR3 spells CASSPAGYEQYF. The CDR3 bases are TGCGCCAGCAGCCCGGCGGGGTACGAGCAGTACTTC.

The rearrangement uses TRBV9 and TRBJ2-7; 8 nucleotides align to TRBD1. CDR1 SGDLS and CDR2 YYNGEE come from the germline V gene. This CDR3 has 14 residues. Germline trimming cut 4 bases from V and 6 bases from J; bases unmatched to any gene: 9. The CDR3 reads CASSLQGDFREQYF. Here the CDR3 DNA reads TGTGCCAGCAGCCTACAGGGGGACTTTCGCGAGCAGTACTTC.

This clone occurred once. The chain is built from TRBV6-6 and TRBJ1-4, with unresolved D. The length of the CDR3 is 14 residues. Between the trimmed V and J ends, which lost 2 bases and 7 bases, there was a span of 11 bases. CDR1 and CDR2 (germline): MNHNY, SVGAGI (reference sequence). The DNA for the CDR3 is TGTGCCAGCAGTTACCGGGAGGGAGGTGAAAAACTGTTTTTT. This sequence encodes CASSYREGGEKLFF.

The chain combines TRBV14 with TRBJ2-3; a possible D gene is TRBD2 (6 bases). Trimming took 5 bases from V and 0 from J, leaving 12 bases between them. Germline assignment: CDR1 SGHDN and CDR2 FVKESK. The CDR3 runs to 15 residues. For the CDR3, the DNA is TGTGCCAGCAGCTTTGGGGGACTTAGCACAGATACGCAGTATTTT. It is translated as CASSFGGLSTDTQYF.

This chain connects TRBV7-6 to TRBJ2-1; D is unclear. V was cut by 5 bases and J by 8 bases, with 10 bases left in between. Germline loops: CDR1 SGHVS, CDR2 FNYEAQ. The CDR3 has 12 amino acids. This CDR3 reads CASSDKSDEQFF. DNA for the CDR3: TGTGCCAGCAGCGACAAGAGCGATGAGCAGTTCTTC. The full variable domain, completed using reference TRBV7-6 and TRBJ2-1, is GAGVSQSPRYKVTKRGQDVALRCDPISGHVSLYWYRQALGQGPEFLTYFNYEAQQDKSGLPNDRFSAERPEGSISTLTIQRTEQRDSAMYRCASSDKSDEQFFGPGTRLTVL.

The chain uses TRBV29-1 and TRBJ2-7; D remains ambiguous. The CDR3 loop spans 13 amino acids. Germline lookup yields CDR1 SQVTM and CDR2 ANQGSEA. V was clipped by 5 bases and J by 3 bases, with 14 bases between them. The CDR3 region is CSVQAPGLYEQYF. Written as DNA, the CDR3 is TGCAGCGTTCAGGCTCCCGGCCTCTACGAGCAGTACTTC.

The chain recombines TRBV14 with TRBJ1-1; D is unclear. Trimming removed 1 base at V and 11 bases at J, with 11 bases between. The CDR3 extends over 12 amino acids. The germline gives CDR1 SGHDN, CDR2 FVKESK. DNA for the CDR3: TGTGCCAGCAGCCAAGGAAGGGTTCAGGCTTTCTTT. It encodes CASSQGRVQAFF.

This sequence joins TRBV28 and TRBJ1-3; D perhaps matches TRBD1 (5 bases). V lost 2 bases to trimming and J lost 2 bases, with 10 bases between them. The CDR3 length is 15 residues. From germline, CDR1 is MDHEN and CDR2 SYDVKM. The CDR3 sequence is CASSLIAGTGNTIYF. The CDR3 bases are TGTGCCAGCAGTTTAATAGCAGGGACTGGAAACACCATATATTTT. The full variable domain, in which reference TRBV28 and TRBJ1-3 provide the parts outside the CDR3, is DVKVTQSSRYLVKRTGEKVFLECVQDMDHENMFWYRQDPGLGLRLIYFSYDVKMKEKGDIPEGYSVSREKKERFSLILESASTNQTSMYLCASSLIAGTGNTIYFGEGSWLTVV.

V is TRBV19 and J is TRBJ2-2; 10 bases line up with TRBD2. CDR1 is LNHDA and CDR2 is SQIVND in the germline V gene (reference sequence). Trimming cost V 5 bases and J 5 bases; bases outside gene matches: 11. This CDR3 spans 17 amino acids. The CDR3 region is CASSALLAGERTGELFF. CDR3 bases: TGTGCCAGTAGTGCGCTCCTAGCGGGAGAGAGGACCGGGGAGCTGTTTTTT.

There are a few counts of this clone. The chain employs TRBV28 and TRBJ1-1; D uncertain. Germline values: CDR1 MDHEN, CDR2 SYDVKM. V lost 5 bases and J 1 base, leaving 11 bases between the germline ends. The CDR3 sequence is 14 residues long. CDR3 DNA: TGTGCCAGCAGTCAGAAGTATTCGAACACTGAAGCTTTCTTT. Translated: CASSQKYSNTEAFF.

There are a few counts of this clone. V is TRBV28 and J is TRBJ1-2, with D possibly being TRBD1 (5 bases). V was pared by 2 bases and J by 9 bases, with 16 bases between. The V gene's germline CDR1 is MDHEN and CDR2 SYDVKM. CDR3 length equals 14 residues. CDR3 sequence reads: CASSLGGRTISYTF. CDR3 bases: TGTGCCAGCAGTTTAGGGGGTCGGACCATTAGCTACACCTTC.

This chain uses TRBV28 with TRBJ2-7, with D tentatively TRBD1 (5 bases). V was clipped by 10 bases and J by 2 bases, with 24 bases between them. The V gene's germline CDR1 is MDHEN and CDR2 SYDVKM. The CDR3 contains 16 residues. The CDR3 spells CAITDATRGPTYEQYF. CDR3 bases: TGTGCCATCACAGACGCCACAAGGGGTCCAACCTACGAGCAGTACTTC.

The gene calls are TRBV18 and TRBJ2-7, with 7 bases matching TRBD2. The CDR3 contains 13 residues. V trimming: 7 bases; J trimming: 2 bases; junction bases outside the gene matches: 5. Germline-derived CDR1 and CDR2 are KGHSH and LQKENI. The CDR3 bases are TGTGCCAGCTGGGAGGGGAACGCCTACGAGCAGTACTTC. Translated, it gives CASWEGNAYEQYF.

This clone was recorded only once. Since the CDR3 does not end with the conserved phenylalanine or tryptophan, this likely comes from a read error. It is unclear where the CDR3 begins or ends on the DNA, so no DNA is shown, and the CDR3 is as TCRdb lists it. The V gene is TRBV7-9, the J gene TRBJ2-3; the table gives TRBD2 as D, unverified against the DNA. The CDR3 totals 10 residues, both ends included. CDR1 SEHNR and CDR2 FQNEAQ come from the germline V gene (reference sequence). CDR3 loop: CASSPGLERR.

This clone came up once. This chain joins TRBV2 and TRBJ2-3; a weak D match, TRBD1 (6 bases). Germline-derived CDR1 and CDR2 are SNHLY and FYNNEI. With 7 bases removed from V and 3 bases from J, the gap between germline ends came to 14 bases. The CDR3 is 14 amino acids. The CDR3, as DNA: TGTGCCAGCAATGCAGGGGCCGGGACAGATACGCAGTATTTT. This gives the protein CASNAGAGTDTQYF.

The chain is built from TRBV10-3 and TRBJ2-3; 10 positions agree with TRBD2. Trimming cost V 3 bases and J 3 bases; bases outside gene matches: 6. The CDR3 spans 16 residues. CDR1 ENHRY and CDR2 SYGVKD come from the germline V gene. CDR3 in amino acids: CAISEPVSGRTDTQYF. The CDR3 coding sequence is TGTGCCATCAGTGAACCAGTTAGCGGGAGGACAGATACGCAGTATTTT.

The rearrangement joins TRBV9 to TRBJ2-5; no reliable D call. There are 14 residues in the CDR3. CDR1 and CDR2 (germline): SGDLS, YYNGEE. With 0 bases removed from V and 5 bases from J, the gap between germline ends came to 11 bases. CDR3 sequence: CASSVDSRVETQYF. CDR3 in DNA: TGTGCCAGCAGCGTAGATTCGCGTGTGGAGACCCAGTACTTC.

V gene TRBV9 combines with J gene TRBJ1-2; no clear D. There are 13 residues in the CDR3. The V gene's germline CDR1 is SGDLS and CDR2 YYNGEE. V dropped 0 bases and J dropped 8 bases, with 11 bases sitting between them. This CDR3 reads CASSVGGREGYTF. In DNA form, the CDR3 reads TGTGCCAGCAGCGTAGGCGGGCGTGAAGGCTACACCTTC.

This chain's CDR3 is CASSLRGAGNTIYF. The CDR3 nucleotides read TGTGCCAGCAGTTTACGGGGTGCTGGAAACACCATATATTTT. This chain connects TRBV28 to TRBJ1-3; no clear D. With 2 bases removed from V and 2 bases from J, the gap between germline ends came to 7 bases. This CDR3 has 14 amino acids. Germline values: CDR1 MDHEN, CDR2 SYDVKM.

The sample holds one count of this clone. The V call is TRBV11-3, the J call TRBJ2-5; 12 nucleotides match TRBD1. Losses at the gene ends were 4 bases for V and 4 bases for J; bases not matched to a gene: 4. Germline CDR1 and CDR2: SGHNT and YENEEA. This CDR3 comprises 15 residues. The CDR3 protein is CASSWGTGGAETQYF. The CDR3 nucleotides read TGTGCCAGCAGCTGGGGGACAGGGGGCGCAGAGACCCAGTACTTC.

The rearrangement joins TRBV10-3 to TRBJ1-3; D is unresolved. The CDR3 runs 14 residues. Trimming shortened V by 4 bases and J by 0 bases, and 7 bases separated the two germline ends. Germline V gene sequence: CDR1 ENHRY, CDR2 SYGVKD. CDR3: CAISGHTSGNTIYF. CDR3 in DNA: TGTGCCATCAGTGGTCACACCTCTGGAAACACCATATATTTT.

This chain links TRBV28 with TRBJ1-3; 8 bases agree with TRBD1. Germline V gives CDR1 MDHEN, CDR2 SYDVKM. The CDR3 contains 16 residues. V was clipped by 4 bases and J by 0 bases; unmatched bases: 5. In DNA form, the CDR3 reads TGTGCCAGCAGTTCCCCGGGGACAGGCTCTGGAAACACCATATATTTT. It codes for CASSSPGTGSGNTIYF.

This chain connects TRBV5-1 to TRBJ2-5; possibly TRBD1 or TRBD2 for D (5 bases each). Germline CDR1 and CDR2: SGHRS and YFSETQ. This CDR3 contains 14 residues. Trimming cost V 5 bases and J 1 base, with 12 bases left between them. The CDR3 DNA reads TGCGCCAGCAGTCCCGGGACGGCCCAAGAGACCCAGTACTTC. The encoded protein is CASSPGTAQETQYF. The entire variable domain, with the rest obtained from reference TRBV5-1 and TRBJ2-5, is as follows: KAGVTQTPRYLIKTRGQQVTLSCSPISGHRSVSWYQQTPGQGLQFLFEYFSETQRNKGNFPGRFSGRQFSNSRSEMNVSTLELGDSALYLCASSPGTAQETQYFGPGTRLLVL.

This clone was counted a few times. CDR3 in DNA: TGTGCCAGCAGCGAAGCAGCCGGATGGTTGGACACTGAAGCTTTCTTT. Amino acid sequence: CASSEAAGWLDTEAFF. The chain combines TRBV5-6 with TRBJ1-1; no definite D call. Trimming took off 4 bases at V and 3 bases at J, with 19 bases between the two ends. Germline CDR1 and CDR2: SGHDT and YYEEEE. CDR3 length: 16 amino acids.

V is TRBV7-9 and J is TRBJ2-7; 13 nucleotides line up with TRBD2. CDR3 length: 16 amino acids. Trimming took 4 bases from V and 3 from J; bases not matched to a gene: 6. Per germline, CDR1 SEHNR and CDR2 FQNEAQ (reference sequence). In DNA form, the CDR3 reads TGTGCCAGCAGCTCGAGGACTAGCGGGAGTGGCTACGAGCAGTACTTC. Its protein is CASSSRTSGSGYEQYF.

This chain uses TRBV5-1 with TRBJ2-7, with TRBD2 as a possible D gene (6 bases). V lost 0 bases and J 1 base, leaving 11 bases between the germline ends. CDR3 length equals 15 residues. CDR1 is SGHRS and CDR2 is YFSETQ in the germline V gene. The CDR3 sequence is CASSLVEGLSYEQYF. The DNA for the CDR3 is TGCGCCAGCAGCTTGGTGGAGGGCCTTTCCTACGAGCAGTACTTC.

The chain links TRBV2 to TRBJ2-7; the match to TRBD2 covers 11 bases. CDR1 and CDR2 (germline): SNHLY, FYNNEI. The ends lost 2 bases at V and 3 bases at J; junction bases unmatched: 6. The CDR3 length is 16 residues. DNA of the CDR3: TGTGCCAGCAGTGAAAGTACTAGCGGGGGTCTCTACGAGCAGTACTTC. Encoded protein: CASSESTSGGLYEQYF.

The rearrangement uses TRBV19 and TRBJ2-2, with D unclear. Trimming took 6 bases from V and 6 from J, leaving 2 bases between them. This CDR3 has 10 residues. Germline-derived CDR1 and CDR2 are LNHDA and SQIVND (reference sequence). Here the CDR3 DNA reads TGTGCCAGTAGCGCCGGGGAGCTGTTTTTT. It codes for CASSAGELFF.

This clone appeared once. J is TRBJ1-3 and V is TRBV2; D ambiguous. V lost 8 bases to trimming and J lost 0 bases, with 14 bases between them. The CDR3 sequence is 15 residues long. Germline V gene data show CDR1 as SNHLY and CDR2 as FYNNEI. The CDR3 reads CASSDGGNSGNTIYF. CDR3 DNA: TGTGCCAGCTCCGACGGCGGGAACTCTGGAAACACCATATATTTT.

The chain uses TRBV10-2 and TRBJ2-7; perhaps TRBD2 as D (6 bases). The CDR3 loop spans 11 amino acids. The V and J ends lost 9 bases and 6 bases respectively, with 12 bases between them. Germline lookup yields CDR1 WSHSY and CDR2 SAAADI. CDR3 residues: CASLRGAEQYF. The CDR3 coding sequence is TGCGCCAGTCTCCGCGGGGCCGAGCAGTACTTC.

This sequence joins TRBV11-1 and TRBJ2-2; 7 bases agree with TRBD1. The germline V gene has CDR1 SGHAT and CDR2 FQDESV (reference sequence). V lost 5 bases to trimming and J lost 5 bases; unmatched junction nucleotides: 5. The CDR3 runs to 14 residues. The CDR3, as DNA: TGTGCCAGCAGCCGACAGGGACGTACCGGGGAGCTGTTTTTT. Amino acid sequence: CASSRQGRTGELFF.